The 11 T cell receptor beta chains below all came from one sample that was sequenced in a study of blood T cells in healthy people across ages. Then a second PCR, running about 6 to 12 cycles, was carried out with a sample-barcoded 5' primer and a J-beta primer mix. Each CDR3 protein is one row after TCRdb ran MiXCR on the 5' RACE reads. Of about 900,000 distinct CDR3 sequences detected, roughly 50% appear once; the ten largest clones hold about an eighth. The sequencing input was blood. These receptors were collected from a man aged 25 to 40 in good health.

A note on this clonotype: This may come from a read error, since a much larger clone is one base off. The CDR3 nucleotides are TGTGCCAGCATCCCAAAACAAGGGGGGCGTTCGGGCTACACCTTC. It codes for CASIPKQGGRSGYTF. This chain uses TRBV6-2 or TRBV6-3 with TRBJ1-2, with D maybe TRBD1 (6 bases). CDR1 is MNHEY and CDR2 is SVGEGT in the germline V gene. The CDR3 is 15 residues long. Trimming pared 7 bases from V and 8 bases from J, leaving 23 bases between.

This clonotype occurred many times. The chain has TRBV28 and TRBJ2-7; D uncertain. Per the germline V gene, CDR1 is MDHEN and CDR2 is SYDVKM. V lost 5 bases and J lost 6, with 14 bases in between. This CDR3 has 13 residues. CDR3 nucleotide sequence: TGTGCCAGCAGTCTTCCCCTCCCCGGCGAGCAGTACTTC. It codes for CASSLPLPGEQYF.

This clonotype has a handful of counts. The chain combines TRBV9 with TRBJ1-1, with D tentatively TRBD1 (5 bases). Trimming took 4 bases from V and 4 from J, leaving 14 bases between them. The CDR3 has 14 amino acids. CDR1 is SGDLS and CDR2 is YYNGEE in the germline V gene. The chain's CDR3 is CASSLRGFATEAFF. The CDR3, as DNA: TGTGCCAGCAGCCTGAGGGGTTTCGCCACTGAAGCTTTCTTT.

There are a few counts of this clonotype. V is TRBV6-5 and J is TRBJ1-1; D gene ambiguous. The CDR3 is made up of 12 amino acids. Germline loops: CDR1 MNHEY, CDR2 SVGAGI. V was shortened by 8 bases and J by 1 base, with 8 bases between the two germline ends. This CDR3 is CASSNGNTEAFF. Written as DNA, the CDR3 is TGTGCCAGCTCTAACGGGAACACTGAAGCTTTCTTT.

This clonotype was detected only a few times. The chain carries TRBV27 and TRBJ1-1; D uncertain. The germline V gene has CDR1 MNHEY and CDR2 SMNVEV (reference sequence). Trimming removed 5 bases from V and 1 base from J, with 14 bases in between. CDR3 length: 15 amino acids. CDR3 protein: CASSPHSGENTEAFF. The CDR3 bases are TGTGCCAGCAGTCCTCATAGTGGGGAGAACACTGAAGCTTTCTTT.

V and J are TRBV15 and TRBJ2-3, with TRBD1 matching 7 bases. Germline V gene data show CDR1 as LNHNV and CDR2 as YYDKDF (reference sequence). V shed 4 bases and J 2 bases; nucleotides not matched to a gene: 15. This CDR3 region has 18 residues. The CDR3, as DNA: TGTGCCACCAGCACGGGCCTCCCAGGGGGACACAACACAGATACGCAGTATTTT. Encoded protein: CATSTGLPGGHNTDTQYF.

This CDR3 is CSVDIDLNTEAFF. CDR3 nucleotide sequence: TGCAGCGTTGATATAGACTTGAACACTGAAGCTTTCTTT. This chain uses TRBV29-1 with TRBJ1-1, with unresolved D. Trimming took 3 bases from V and 0 from J, leaving 8 bases between them. The CDR3 contains 13 residues. In germline, CDR1 is SQVTM, CDR2 ANQGSEA.

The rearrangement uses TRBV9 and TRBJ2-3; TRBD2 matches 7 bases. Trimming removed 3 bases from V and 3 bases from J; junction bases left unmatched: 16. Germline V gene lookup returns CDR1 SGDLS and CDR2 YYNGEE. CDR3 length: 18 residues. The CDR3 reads CASSGRDYKNLLTDTQYF. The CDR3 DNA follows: TGTGCCAGCAGCGGCCGGGACTACAAGAATTTGTTAACAGATACGCAGTATTTT.

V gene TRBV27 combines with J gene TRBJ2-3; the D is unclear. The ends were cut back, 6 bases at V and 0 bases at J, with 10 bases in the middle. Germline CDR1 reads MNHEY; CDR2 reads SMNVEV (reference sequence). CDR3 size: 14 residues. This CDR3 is CASSRPSSTDTQYF. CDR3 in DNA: TGTGCCAGCAGCCGCCCCTCCAGCACAGATACGCAGTATTTT.

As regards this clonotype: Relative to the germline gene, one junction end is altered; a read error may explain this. The CDR3 spells CASSSGSSSMGGCTF. The CDR3 coding sequence is TGTGCCAGCAGTTCCGGGAGTTCGTCAATGGGGGGCTGCACCTTC. This chain connects TRBV12-3 or TRBV12-4 to TRBJ1-2, with D perhaps matching TRBD1 (6 bases). This CDR3 contains 15 residues.

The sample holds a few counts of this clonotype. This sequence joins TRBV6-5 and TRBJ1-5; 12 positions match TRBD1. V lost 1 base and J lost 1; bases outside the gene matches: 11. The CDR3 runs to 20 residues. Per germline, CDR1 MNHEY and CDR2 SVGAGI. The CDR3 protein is CASSYLHWDRGRESNQPQHF. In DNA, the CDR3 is TGTGCCAGCAGTTACTTACACTGGGACAGGGGGCGGGAGAGCAATCAGCCCCAGCATTTT.